These T cell receptor beta chains were read from a single sample in a study of tumor-infiltrating lymphocytes in oesophageal squamous cell carcinoma. MiXCR was run by TCRdb on the PCR reads, yielding one entry per CDR3 protein. The sample has some 15,000 distinct CDR3 sequences; approximately 43% are singletons. Sequenced sample: blood. These receptor sequences come from a female donor with esophageal squamous cell carcinoma. Both conserved end residues are part of each CDR3. Each record gives: D gene, J gene, clone size, V gene, CDR3 DNA, CDR3 protein. The D gene is left open where the match is weak. Expanded clones get a size class; other rows say once, few or many, or leave the size out.

>-|TRBJ1-3|many|TRBV7-9
TGTGCCAGCAGCTTACGGTCGGGGGCTGGAAACACCATATATTTT
CASSLRSGAGNTIYF
>-|TRBJ1-1|-|TRBV19
TGTGCCAGTAGTATAGGGGTGGGAAGAGCTTTCTTT
CASSIGVGRAFF
>TRBD2|TRBJ2-5|many|TRBV7-9
TGTGCCAGCAGAAAGGGACTAGCGGGAGACAATGAGCAGTACTTC
CASRKGLAGDNEQYF
>TRBD1|TRBJ2-1|few|TRBV7-2
TGTGCCAGCAGCCCCCAGGGACAGGGGCACAATGAGCAGTTCTTC
CASSPQGQGHNEQFF
>-|TRBJ2-1|-|TRBV14
TGTGCCAGCAGCCTACGTCACGGGGCGGCCTACGAGCAGTTCTTC
CASSLRHGAAYEQFF
>-|TRBJ2-1|-|TRBV7-3
TGTGCCAGCAGCTTACGGGCCCTCCAGGGAGGCAATGAGCAGTTCTTC
CASSLRALQGGNEQFF
>TRBD2|TRBJ2-5|-|TRBV7-3
TGTGCCAGCAGCCGCGAGGGGCGGGAGGTGGAGACCCAGTACTTC
CASSREGREVETQYF
>TRBD1|TRBJ1-5|-|TRBV7-8
TGTGCCAGCAGCTTATCGGGACAGCAAGGTCAGCCCCAGCATTTT
CASSLSGQQGQPQHF
>TRBD1|TRBJ1-5|many|TRBV28
TGTGCCAGCAGTTCGGGACAGGGGTCCTACTTTAGCAATCAGCCCCAGCATTTT
CASSSGQGSYFSNQPQHF
>TRBD2|TRBJ2-7|few|TRBV12-3/TRBV12-4
TGTGCCAGCAGTTGGACTAGCGGGGGCTACGAGCAGTACTTC
CASSWTSGGYEQYF
>-|TRBJ2-7|many|TRBV11-2
TGTGCCAGCAGCTTAGACCCAGGGACCACGGAGCAGTACTTC
CASSLDPGTTEQYF
>-|TRBJ2-5|-|TRBV11-2
TGTGCCAGCAGCGCCACTAACGGGGGAGAGACCCAGTACTTC
CASSATNGGETQYF
>-|TRBJ2-7|-|TRBV7-9
TGTGCCAGCAGCCACCGGGACACCCTCGCCGAGCAGTACTTC
CASSHRDTLAEQYF
>TRBD1|TRBJ1-4|-|TRBV28
TGTGCCAGCAGCCCTAACAGGGGGCTGATTAGAACTAATGAAAAACTGTTTTTT
CASSPNRGLIRTNEKLFF
>TRBD2|TRBJ2-4|few|TRBV7-1
TGTGCCAGCAGCCCAGCGGGAGTCGGGAACATTCAGTACTTC
CASSPAGVGNIQYF
>-|TRBJ2-7|-|TRBV5-6
TGTGCCAGCAGCCACTCAGGCAGGACGATGGGAGAGCGGTACTTC
CASSHSGRTMGERYF
>-|TRBJ2-5|many|TRBV7-9
TGTGCCAGCAGCTTAGCGACAGGTCGTTATGGGCAAGAGACCCAGTACTTC
CASSLATGRYGQETQYF
>TRBD1|TRBJ2-5|medium-sized|TRBV27
TGTGCCAGCAGTTTATCGACAGGGATGGAGACCCAGTACTTC
CASSLSTGMETQYF
>TRBD2|TRBJ2-1|many|TRBV5-4
TGTGCCAGCAGCTCGACTAGCGGGAGACTAGGTGAGCAGTTCTTC
CASSSTSGRLGEQFF
>-|TRBJ2-1|many|TRBV6-6
TGTGCCAGCAGTTACACCACTTCCTACAATGAGCAGTTCTTC
CASSYTTSYNEQFF
>-|TRBJ2-7|-|TRBV5-1
TGCGCCAGCAGCTTATCCCAGGGCAAAACCTACGAGCAGTACTTC
CASSLSQGKTYEQYF
>TRBD2|TRBJ2-1|-|TRBV10-3
TGTGCCTCCCAGTTGGCGGGGGTATACAATGAGCAGTTCTTC
CASQLAGVYNEQFF
>-|TRBJ2-6|once|TRBV7-6
TGTGCTAGCAGCCATGGGGCTTTC
CASSHGAF
>-|TRBJ2-1|once|TRBV6-6
TGTGCCAGCACTACGGGAGATGGCTCCTACAATGAGCAGTTCTTC
CASTTGDGSYNEQFF
>TRBD2|TRBJ2-1|-|TRBV7-3
TGTGCCAGCAGCTACGGGGGACTAGAGGGCAATGAGCAGTTCTTC
CASSYGGLEGNEQFF
>-|TRBJ2-2|many|TRBV11-2
TGTGCCAGCAGCTTAGTACAGTTGAACACCGGGGAGCTGTTTTTT
CASSLVQLNTGELFF
>TRBD1|TRBJ2-3|-|TRBV29-1
TGCAGCGTTGTAGACAGGGGGCTTTACACCGGGGAGCTGTATTTT
CSVVDRGLYTGELYF
>TRBD1|TRBJ2-1|-|TRBV24-1
TGTGCCACCAGTGATGGGACAGCCTACAATGAGCAGTTCTTC
CATSDGTAYNEQFF
>TRBD1|TRBJ1-2|-|TRBV11-3
TGTGCCAGCAGCCCCGAGGGGAAGGGGGCACAGTATGGCTACACCTTC
CASSPEGKGAQYGYTF